These T cell receptor beta chains were read from a single sample in a study of OX40 agonist ivuxolimab in advanced cancers. This table comes from immunoSEQ multiplex PCR, and its TCRdb copy is limited to in-frame clones, with some not included. The table has tens of thousands of clones, roughly nine tenths seen once. This material consisted of CD4+ or CD8+ T cells sorted from blood, taken in a trial of the OX40 agonist ivuxolimab. The source of these receptors is an adult with an advanced solid tumor such as melanoma, head and neck, liver or kidney cancer. The CDR3 runs from the conserved cysteine through the conserved F or W. A D gene is named only where the DNA matches it firmly. Clone size appears in some rows only: once, few, many, or a class for an expanded clone.

D gene	J gene	CDR3 length	clone size	V gene	CDR3 DNA	CDR3 protein
NA	TRBJ1-1	15	NA	TRBV28	TGTGCCAGCAGTCTAGGAGGACGGCTGAACACTGAAGCTTTCTTT	CASSLGGRLNTEAFF
NA	TRBJ2-3	16	NA	TRBV4-1	TGCGCCAGCAGCCAAGAGGCACAAACGCGGGCAGATACGCAGTATTTT	CASSQEAQTRADTQYF
NA	TRBJ2-5	11	NA	TRBV10-3	TGTGCCATACAGGGAGCGGGGACCCAGTACTTC	CAIQGAGTQYF
NA	TRBJ2-3	13	NA	TRBV6-5	TGTGCCAGCAGTTACGGGGCCTTAGATACGCAGTATTTT	CASSYGALDTQYF
NA	TRBJ1-3	14	NA	TRBV11-2	TGTGCCAGCAGCTTAGGGGCGAAGGGAAACACCATATATTTT	CASSLGAKGNTIYF
NA	TRBJ1-1	14	NA	TRBV7-2	TGTGCCAGCAGCTTAGTGGGGGGTCGGACTGAAGCTTTCTTT	CASSLVGGRTEAFF
NA	TRBJ1-1	15	NA	TRBV19	TGTGCCAGTAGTATAAAAGGGGCGGGTGGCACTGAAGCTTTCTTT	CASSIKGAGGTEAFF
NA	TRBJ2-5	12	NA	TRBV10-3	TGTGCCATCTCGGACGCCGGGGAGACCCAGTACTTC	CAISDAGETQYF
NA	TRBJ2-1	16	NA	TRBV28	TGTGCCAGCAGTTCCCGTTTCGCAGGGTTAGTTAATGAGCAGTTCTTC	CASSSRFAGLVNEQFF
TRBD1	TRBJ1-1	14	NA	TRBV29-1	TGCAGCGTCCCGGGACAGGGTCTGAACACTGAAGCTTTCTTT	CSVPGQGLNTEAFF
NA	TRBJ2-3	12	NA	TRBV7-8	TGTGCCAGCAGCCGGACTTGGGATACGCAGTATTTT	CASSRTWDTQYF
TRBD1	TRBJ2-7	14	NA	TRBV6-6	TGTGCCAGCAACTTTGGGGGACAGGGATACGAGCAGTACTTC	CASNFGGQGYEQYF
TRBD2	TRBJ2-2	18	NA	TRBV5-4	TGTGCCAGCAGCTCCGGGGTGGAACTAGCGGAGCCCGACGGGGAGCTGTTTTTT	CASSSGVELAEPDGELFF
NA	TRBJ1-2	15	NA	TRBV9	TGTGCCAGCAGCGTTAGTCCGAGACAGCATTATGGCTACACCTTC	CASSVSPRQHYGYTF
NA	TRBJ2-1	17	few	TRBV11-2	TGTGCCAGCAGCTTAGAAAATAGCCCCAGAGGGTACAATGAGCAGTTCTTC	CASSLENSPRGYNEQFF
NA	TRBJ2-3	16	NA	TRBV4-3	TGCGCCAGCAGCCACCATGGGCGGATTCCCACAGATACGCAGTATTTT	CASSHHGRIPTDTQYF
NA	TRBJ2-1	14	NA	TRBV5-4	TGTGCCAGCAGCTTGGCAGGACCCCTCAGTGAGCAGTTCTTC	CASSLAGPLSEQFF
NA	TRBJ1-4	14	NA	TRBV19	TGTGCCAGTAGCCTGACAGCAACTAATGAAAAACTGTTTTTT	CASSLTATNEKLFF
NA	TRBJ1-2	13	NA	TRBV28	TGTGCCAGCACAAGACTGAGGGATAATGGCTACACCTTC	CASTRLRDNGYTF
NA	TRBJ1-2	13	NA	TRBV13	TGTGCCAGCAGCTCAGGGACCTCTGATGGCTACACCTTC	CASSSGTSDGYTF
TRBD2	TRBJ2-1	15	NA	TRBV13	TGTGCCAGCAGCACCGGGACTAGTGCGTACAATGAGCAGTTCTTC	CASSTGTSAYNEQFF
NA	TRBJ1-2	14	NA	TRBV5-5	TGTGCCAGCAGCTTGACAGATTTTGAAGTGGGCTACACCTTC	CASSLTDFEVGYTF
TRBD1	TRBJ2-5	16	NA	TRBV4-3	TGCGCCAGCAGCCAGGACGGACAGGGGGTATTTGAGACCCAGTACTTC	CASSQDGQGVFETQYF
TRBD2	TRBJ2-5	16	NA	TRBV7-9	TGTGCCAGCAGCTTGGGGCTAGCGGATCCAAGGGAGACCCAGTACTTC	CASSLGLADPRETQYF
TRBD2	TRBJ2-1	15	NA	TRBV29-1	TGCAGCGTAGGACCTGGACTTGCGGGAGGGAATGAGCAGTTCTTC	CSVGPGLAGGNEQFF
NA	TRBJ2-1	14	NA	TRBV9	TGTGCCAGCAGCACCGGGGCCCAGGGGAATGAGCAGTTCTTC	CASSTGAQGNEQFF
TRBD2	TRBJ2-7	16	NA	TRBV28	TGTGCCAGCAGTACCCGGACTAGCGGGGCATCCTACGAGCAGTACTTC	CASSTRTSGASYEQYF
TRBD1	TRBJ2-7	14	NA	TRBV14	TGTGCCAGCAGCCAAGAGGACAGGGTTCACGAGCAGTACTTC	CASSQEDRVHEQYF
NA	TRBJ1-1	11	NA	TRBV19	TGTGCCAGTAGTTCCCAATCGGAAGCTTTCTTT	CASSSQSEAFF
NA	TRBJ2-2	15	once	TRBV7-9	TGTGCCAGCAGCGTGGCCGGGACCTTCACCGGGGAGCTGTTTTTT	CASSVAGTFTGELFF
NA	TRBJ2-3	15	NA	TRBV19	TGTGCCAGTAGTATAACTTTAGTAGTCACAGATACGCAGTATTTT	CASSITLVVTDTQYF
NA	TRBJ1-2	15	NA	TRBV4-1	TGCGCCAGCAGCCAAGATCGGGCGGGGGCATATGGCTACACCTTC	CASSQDRAGAYGYTF
NA	TRBJ1-1	15	NA	TRBV5-1	TGCGCCAGCAGCTTGGAGGGCATTTTAAACACTGAAGCTTTCTTT	CASSLEGILNTEAFF
TRBD1	TRBJ2-1	14	NA	TRBV14	TGTGCCAGCTGGATCACAGGGGCCTACAATGAGCAGTTCTTC	CASWITGAYNEQFF
NA	TRBJ1-3	17	NA	TRBV2	TGTGCCAGCAGGTTTGACAGTAAGACTGGCTCTGGAAACACCATATATTTT	CASRFDSKTGSGNTIYF
TRBD1	TRBJ2-2	17	NA	TRBV4-3	TGCGCCAGCAGCCAAGAGGGACAGGTGGTTCCCACCGGGGAGCTGTTTTTT	CASSQEGQVVPTGELFF
NA	TRBJ1-5	15	NA	TRBV28	TGTGCCAGCAAGAAAGCAAGATTTAGCAATCAGCCCCAGCATTTT	CASKKARFSNQPQHF
TRBD1	TRBJ2-3	15	NA	TRBV5-1	TGCGCCAGCAGCTTAGGGACAGCTAGCACAGATACGCAGTATTTT	CASSLGTASTDTQYF
TRBD2	TRBJ2-1	13	NA	TRBV13	TGTGCCAGCAGCTTAGCGGGAGGCCATGAGCAGTTCTTC	CASSLAGGHEQFF
NA	TRBJ1-5	14	medium-sized	TRBV6-1	TGTGCCAGCAGTGAAGCAGGGGGCAATCAGCCCCAGCATTTT	CASSEAGGNQPQHF